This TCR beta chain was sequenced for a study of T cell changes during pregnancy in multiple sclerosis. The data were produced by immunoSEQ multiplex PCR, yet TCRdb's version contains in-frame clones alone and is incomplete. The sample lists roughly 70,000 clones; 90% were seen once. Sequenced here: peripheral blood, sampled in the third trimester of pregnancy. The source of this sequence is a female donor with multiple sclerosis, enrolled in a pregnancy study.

CDR3 protein: CASSLRLAGSERPSSYEQYF. CDR3 nucleotides: TGTGCCAGCAGCTTAAGACTAGCGGGAAGCGAGCGACCAAGCTCCTACGAGCAGTACTTC. This chain links TRBV11-3 with TRBJ2-7, with 11 bases aligning to TRBD2. The CDR3 covers 20 residues. The germline V gene has CDR1 SGHNT and CDR2 YENEEA. With V trimmed by 2 bases and J by 0 bases, 15 bases remained unmatched.